The clone carrying this T cell receptor beta chain has a single count. Its antigen remains unknown. The sample's time point: recipient sample about 28 days before transplant, after cytoreduction. There are 14 residues in the CDR3. The table came from immunoSEQ multiplex PCR; TCRdb's copy has only in-frame clones and leaves some out. Of about 76,000 clones listed, 90% to 97% are singletons. The data derive from a study of T cell clonotyping in hematopoietic cell transplantation. Study-level information: Pretransplant recipient samples were taken after cytoreduction. General observations from the study: Higher Inverse Simpson Index values in graft donor and pretransplant recipient predicted broader posttransplant TCR diversity. Recipient TCR diversity dropped after transplant; expanded clonotypes rose from day 30 to 180.

This chain links TRBV21-1 with TRBJ1-2. TRBV21-1 is a listed pseudogene. The origin of this receptor is a woman between 45 and 60 years old with acute myeloid leukemia. Some clones in this sample may be carry-over from other donors' samples. Sequencing used peripheral blood mononuclear cells, obtained before stem cell transplant. Here the CDR3 DNA reads TGTGCCAGCAGCAACCGGGCCCGCGGATATGGCTACACCTTC. It specifies CASSNRARGYGYTF.